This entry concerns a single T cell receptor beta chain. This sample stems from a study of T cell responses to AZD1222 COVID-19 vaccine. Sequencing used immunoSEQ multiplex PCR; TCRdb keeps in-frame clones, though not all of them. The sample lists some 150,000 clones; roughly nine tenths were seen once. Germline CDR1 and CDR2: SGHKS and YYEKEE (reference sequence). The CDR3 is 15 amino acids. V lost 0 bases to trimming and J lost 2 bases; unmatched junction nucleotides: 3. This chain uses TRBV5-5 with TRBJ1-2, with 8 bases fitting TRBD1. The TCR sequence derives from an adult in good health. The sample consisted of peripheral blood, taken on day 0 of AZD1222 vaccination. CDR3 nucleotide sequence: TGTGCCAGCAGCTTGGGACAGGGGTTGAACTATGGCTACACCTTC. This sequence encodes CASSLGQGLNYGYTF. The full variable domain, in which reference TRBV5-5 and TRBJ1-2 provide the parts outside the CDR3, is DAGVTQSPTHLIKTRGQQVTLRCSPISGHKSVSWYQQVLGQGPQFIFQYYEKEERGRGNFPDRFSARQFPNYSSELNVNALLLGDSALYLCASSLGQGLNYGYTFGSGTRLTVV.